This T cell receptor beta chain was recovered during a study of blood T cell repertoires in COVID-19. Study-level background: The origin of the acute and convalescent COVID-19 samples was the United States, Italy and Spain. PBMCs, B-cell-depleted T cells, or T cells provided the cDNA or gDNA that made up the material.

V was trimmed by 6 bases and J by 0 bases, leaving 12 bases between them. The CDR3 totals 14 residues. Per germline, CDR1 SQVTM and CDR2 ANQGSEA. Profiled with immunoSEQ multiplex PCR; TCRdb holds only in-frame clones, not every one. The sample gives about 80,000 clones, 82% of which show up once; 27% is in the top ten. The sequence was collected from a human donor in a cohort sampled during active COVID-19. Sequenced material: peripheral blood. This sequence joins TRBV29-1 and TRBJ2-1; TRBD1 might be the D (6 bases). CDR3 region: CSVIQGSSYNEQFF. The CDR3 nucleotides are TGCAGCGTAATACAGGGAAGCTCCTACAATGAGCAGTTCTTC.